This T cell receptor (beta chain) stems from a study of T cell repertoires in cytomegalovirus infection. Study-wide results and limits: The study found HLA-C-restricted CMV-specific TCR beta clonotypes dominating the ex vivo response.

This clonotype has at least ten counts. The antigen is not known. CDR1 and CDR2 from the germline V gene are SGHVS and FQNEAQ. V lost 1 base and J lost 1, with 7 bases in between. The CDR3 has 14 residues. TCRdb called the reads again in MiXCR, with one record for every CDR3 protein. This table holds under 800,000 distinct CDR3 sequences, roughly 26% found once. This clonotype was obtained from a human donor in good health (CMV status not recorded). Some clones in this sample may be carry-over from other donors' samples. Sample: CD8+ T cells from PBMCs. The rearrangement joins TRBV7-8 to TRBJ2-5; D unclear. The CDR3 here is CASSLVSVQETQYF. For the CDR3, the DNA is TGTGCCAGCAGCTTAGTAAGCGTCCAAGAGACCCAGTACTTC. Full variable domain (rest looked up from reference TRBV7-8 and TRBJ2-5): GAGVSQSPRYKVAKRGQDVALRCDPISGHVSLFWYQQALGQGPEFLTYFQNEAQLDKSGLPSDRFFAERPEGSVSTLKIQRTQQEDSAVYLCASSLVSVQETQYFGPGTRLLVL.